These 29 T cell receptor beta chains originate from one sample sequenced in a study of response to subunit inactivated influenza vaccine. TCRdb re-called the RT-PCR reads through MiXCR, storing one row per CDR3 protein. The sample yields about 540,000 distinct CDR3 sequences, roughly 25% seen once. This sample also appeared in a second study, on T cells expressing NK-cell markers. As reported in that work: Production of TCR beta cDNA relied on 5'RACE template switching with UMIs.

Sequencing was performed on CD4+ T cells sorted from PBMCs, taken approximately 13 days after vaccination. Receptor source: a man in his fifties or sixties who received an inactivated influenza vaccine.

This clonotype was counted only a few times. The V call is TRBV4-3, the J call TRBJ2-7; D is perhaps TRBD1 (6 bases). Germline V gene sequence: CDR1 LGHNA, CDR2 YSLEER. The CDR3 has 14 amino acids. The germline V and J ends were trimmed by 3 bases and 3 bases, with 12 bases remaining between them. CDR3 sequence: CASSHGTSFYEQYF. CDR3 sequence (DNA): TGCGCCAGCAGCCACGGGACAAGTTTCTACGAGCAGTACTTC.

The chain has TRBV5-6 and TRBJ1-5; 8 bases are shared with TRBD1. V trimming: 0 bases; J trimming: 7 bases; junction bases outside the gene matches: 3. There are 14 residues in the CDR3. Per germline, CDR1 SGHDT and CDR2 YYEEEE. As DNA, the CDR3 is TGTGCCAGCAGCTTGGCCGCAGGGGGCCAGCCCCAGCATTTT. This codes for CASSLAAGGQPQHF.

The rearrangement uses TRBV29-1 and TRBJ2-5; maybe TRBD1 (5 bases). V was pared by 6 bases and J by 2 bases, with 16 bases between. CDR3 length: 14 residues. Per the germline V gene, CDR1 is SQVTM and CDR2 is ANQGSEA. CDR3 region: CSVSFSQGQETQYF. As DNA, the CDR3 is TGCAGCGTGAGTTTTTCGCAGGGACAAGAGACCCAGTACTTC.

There are a few counts of this clonotype. This rearrangement joins TRBV7-9 to TRBJ1-1; no definite D call. CDR1 and CDR2 from the germline V gene are SEHNR and FQNEAQ (reference sequence). With 5 bases removed from V and 7 bases from J, the gap between germline ends came to 14 bases. The CDR3 has 13 residues. CDR3 sequence (DNA): TGTGCCAGCAGCCCCCTCGGGGTTGGTGAAGCTTTCTTT. It specifies CASSPLGVGEAFF.

This clonotype was recorded at least ten times. The rearrangement joins TRBV29-1 to TRBJ1-1, with D hard to call. The germline gives CDR1 SQVTM, CDR2 ANQGSEA. The ends were cut back, 4 bases at V and 2 bases at J, with 8 bases in the middle. The CDR3 is 12 residues long. CDR3 region: CSVGGGNTEAFF. In DNA form, the CDR3 reads TGCAGCGTTGGGGGTGGAAACACTGAAGCTTTCTTT.

This clonotype was recorded at least ten times. V gene TRBV28 combines with J gene TRBJ2-1, with TRBD1 matching 7 bases. The ends lost 6 bases at V and 8 bases at J; junction bases unmatched: 7. The CDR3 length is 13 residues. Germline assignment: CDR1 MDHEN and CDR2 SYDVKM. CDR3 sequence (DNA): TGTGCCAGCAGCAAACAGGGGTTGTATGAGCAGTTCTTC. Translating it yields CASSKQGLYEQFF.

The J gene is TRBJ2-7, the V gene TRBV7-9, with unresolved D. Germline V gene data show CDR1 as SEHNR and CDR2 as FQNEAQ (reference sequence). This CDR3 contains 16 residues. V was clipped by 5 bases and J by 2 bases, with 19 bases between them. As DNA, the CDR3 is TGTGCCAGCAGCCAAGAAGACGGCAGGACCACCTACGAGCAGTACTTC. Protein product: CASSQEDGRTTYEQYF.

The rearrangement uses TRBV4-1 and TRBJ1-4; D possibly corresponds to TRBD1 (5 bases). The CDR3 consists of 15 residues. V was trimmed by 0 bases and J by 8 bases, leaving 13 bases between them. From germline, CDR1 is MGHRA and CDR2 YSYEKL. Here the CDR3 reads CASSQDRGVREKLFF. In DNA, the CDR3 is TGCGCCAGCAGCCAAGATCGGGGGGTACGAGAAAAACTGTTTTTT.

The rearrangement joins TRBV3-1 to TRBJ2-7; D unclear. Germline CDR1 LGHDT, CDR2 YNNKEL (reference sequence). Trimming cost V 1 base and J 4 bases, with 8 bases left between them. The CDR3 length is 13 residues. CDR3 sequence (DNA): TGTGCCAGCAGCCAAGGGACCTTATACGAGCAGTACTTC. Translation gives CASSQGTLYEQYF.

This clonotype was seen a few times. This chain connects TRBV7-3 to TRBJ2-3, with TRBD2 as a possible D gene (6 bases). V was clipped by 3 bases and J by 1 base, with 14 bases between them. Germline-derived CDR1 and CDR2 are SGHTA and FQGTGA. The CDR3 runs 16 residues. The CDR3 spells CASSLGTPPGTDTQYF. CDR3 in DNA: TGTGCCAGCAGCTTGGGGACTCCGCCAGGCACAGATACGCAGTATTTT.

There are many counts of this clonotype. This chain uses TRBV20-1 with TRBJ2-1; 12 bases are shared with TRBD2. Trimming removed 3 bases from V and 7 bases from J; junction bases left unmatched: 7. The CDR3 loop spans 15 amino acids. CDR1 is DFQATT and CDR2 is SNEGSKA in the germline V gene (reference sequence). The CDR3 coding sequence is TGCAGTGCTAGGTTGACTAGCGGGAGAAGAAATGAGCAGTTCTTC. Translated, it gives CSARLTSGRRNEQFF.

The rearrangement uses TRBV4-3 and TRBJ2-3; 8 bases align to TRBD2. The V and J ends lost 1 base and 5 bases, in that order; junction bases with no gene match: 11. The V gene's germline CDR1 is LGHNA and CDR2 YSLEER. The CDR3 totals 17 residues. CDR3 coding DNA: TGCGCCAGCAGCCAAGGGGGAGCGGGAGAAGCGAAAGATACGCAGTATTTT. Amino acids: CASSQGGAGEAKDTQYF.

A few counts support this clonotype. J is TRBJ2-3 and V is TRBV12-3 or TRBV12-4, with 9 bases that match TRBD2. The CDR3 spans 13 residues. V lost 10 bases, J lost 1 base, and 3 bases stayed unmatched. This CDR3 is CATRLAGTDTQYF. DNA of the CDR3: TGTGCCACCCGACTAGCGGGCACAGATACGCAGTATTTT.

The chain combines TRBV10-3 with TRBJ2-7; 7 nucleotides align to TRBD1. The germline V gene has CDR1 ENHRY and CDR2 SYGVKD. Trimming at V came to 3 bases and at J to 0 bases, leaving 5 bases not matched to a gene. This CDR3 has 15 amino acids. This CDR3 reads CAISDYAGGSYEQYF. The CDR3 DNA sequence: TGTGCCATCAGTGACTACGCAGGGGGCTCCTACGAGCAGTACTTC.

The rearrangement uses TRBV5-6 and TRBJ2-1, with no clear D. V was trimmed by 3 bases and J by 6 bases, leaving 13 bases between them. Germline CDR1 is SGHDT and CDR2 is YYEEEE. The CDR3 consists of 14 residues. The CDR3 loop reads CASSSPARANEQFF. The DNA for the CDR3 is TGTGCCAGCAGCTCGCCGGCTCGAGCCAATGAGCAGTTCTTC.

The chain has TRBV28 and TRBJ2-7, with D perhaps given as TRBD1 or TRBD2 (6 bases each). The CDR3 contains 13 residues. Germline V gives CDR1 MDHEN, CDR2 SYDVKM. The V and J ends lost 9 bases and 6 bases respectively, with 18 bases between them. The CDR3 DNA is TGTGCCAGTAAAGGGGGGCGGCATGGCGAGCAGTACTTC. Translation gives CASKGGRHGEQYF.

The V and J genes are TRBV6-5 and TRBJ2-6, with D perhaps matching TRBD1 or TRBD2 (5 bases each). This CDR3 is built from 19 residues. Trimming shortened V by 0 bases and J by 0 bases, and 15 bases separated the two germline ends. Germline loops: CDR1 MNHEY, CDR2 SVGAGI. The CDR3 sequence: CASSYSIQGAGSGANVLTF. The CDR3 bases are TGTGCCAGCAGTTACTCGATTCAGGGTGCGGGCTCTGGGGCCAACGTCCTGACTTTC.

The rearrangement links TRBV7-9 to TRBJ1-3; D unclear. CDR1 and CDR2 (germline): SEHNR, FQNEAQ (reference sequence). CDR3 size: 13 residues. V was clipped by 7 bases and J by 4 bases, with 11 bases between them. The DNA for the CDR3 is TGTGCCAGCAACCTGGACGTCGGAAACACCATATATTTT. As protein: CASNLDVGNTIYF.

This clonotype was detected a few times. For the CDR3, the DNA is TGTGCCAGCAGCACTGGACAGAGGAATCCCTACGAGCAGTACTTC. It is translated as CASSTGQRNPYEQYF. The chain joins TRBV5-4 to TRBJ2-7, with D perhaps matching TRBD1 (6 bases). This CDR3 has 15 amino acids. In germline, CDR1 is SGHNT, CDR2 YYREEE (reference sequence). Deletions cut 4 bases from V and 2 bases from J, with 16 bases between. Full variable domain (remainder filled in from reference TRBV5-4 and TRBJ2-7): ETGVTQSPTHLIKTRGQQVTLRCSSQSGHNTVSWYQQALGQGPQFIFQYYREEENGRGNFPPRFSGLQFPNYSSELNVNALELDDSALYLCASSTGQRNPYEQYFGPGTRLTVT.

A few counts support this clonotype. V gene TRBV6-2 or TRBV6-3 combines with J gene TRBJ1-2; TRBD1 is a possible D gene (6 bases). Germline V gives CDR1 MNHEY, CDR2 SVGEGT. Trimming took 6 bases from V and 7 from J, leaving 18 bases between them. This CDR3 is built from 14 residues. The CDR3 is CASSEQGIGGGYTF. The DNA for the CDR3 is TGTGCCAGCAGCGAACAGGGAATAGGAGGTGGCTACACCTTC.

The chain employs TRBV21-1 and TRBJ2-7. TRBV21-1 is termed a pseudogene. This CDR3 contains 13 residues. DNA for the CDR3: TGTGCCAGCAGCAAAGGGTTCAACTACGAGCAGTACTTC. This gives the protein CASSKGFNYEQYF.

This clonotype was observed many times. CDR3 protein: CSAEEDRVTDTQYF. In DNA, the CDR3 is TGCAGTGCTGAAGAAGACAGGGTCACAGATACGCAGTATTTT. V and J are TRBV20-1 and TRBJ2-3; 7 nucleotides line up with TRBD1. Germline CDR1 DFQATT, CDR2 SNEGSKA (reference sequence). V lost 5 bases and J lost 2; bases outside the gene matches: 7. This CDR3 spans 14 amino acids.

This clonotype was seen only a few times. The rearrangement joins TRBV2 to TRBJ1-2, with D tentatively TRBD1 (6 bases). The germline gives CDR1 SNHLY, CDR2 FYNNEI. This CDR3 spans 15 amino acids. The V end was cut by 2 bases, the J end by 7 bases, with 17 bases between. The CDR3 region is CASSEKRGGPSGYTF. The CDR3 nucleotides read TGTGCCAGCAGTGAAAAGCGCGGGGGGCCTTCTGGCTACACCTTC.

The V gene is TRBV6-4, the J gene TRBJ2-1; TRBD2 matches at 11 bases. J was trimmed by 10 bases and V by 4 bases; bases with no gene match: 6. The CDR3 has 14 amino acids. Germline V gene data show CDR1 as MRHNA and CDR2 as SNTAGT. CDR3 region: CASSVAGGRREQFF. In DNA, the CDR3 is TGTGCCAGCAGTGTAGCGGGGGGGCGTCGGGAGCAGTTCTTC.

CDR3 region: CASRGQGDNEQFF. Written as DNA, the CDR3 is TGCGCCAGCAGGGGCCAGGGGGACAATGAGCAGTTCTTC. The chain is built from TRBV10-2 and TRBJ2-1; 7 nucleotides match TRBD1. This CDR3 spans 13 amino acids. The V gene end was trimmed by 6 bases and the J gene end by 5 bases; junction bases not matched to a gene: 4. Germline V CDR1 and CDR2: WSHSY, SAAADI.

This clonotype was seen only a few times. The chain uses TRBV6-2 or TRBV6-3 and TRBJ2-7; D is perhaps TRBD1 (5 bases). Germline V lookup: CDR1 MNHEY, CDR2 SVGEGT. The CDR3 consists of 19 residues. Trimming stripped 0 bases from V and 0 bases from J, with 21 bases between. The CDR3 nucleotides read TGTGCCAGCAGTTACTCTCAATCGGGCCAAGGGGCAAGCTCCTACGAGCAGTACTTC. This encodes CASSYSQSGQGASSYEQYF.

The V and J genes are TRBV6-5 and TRBJ2-7; no clear D. Per germline, CDR1 MNHEY and CDR2 SVGAGI. CDR3 length: 16 amino acids. V was trimmed by 2 bases and J by 2 bases, leaving 16 bases between them. CDR3 in amino acids: CASSYLGGSNPYEQYF. In DNA, the CDR3 is TGTGCCAGCAGTTACCTGGGCGGAAGCAACCCCTACGAGCAGTACTTC.

V is TRBV5-1 and J is TRBJ2-3, with TRBD2 identical over 7 bases. The V segment lost 1 base and the J segment 2 bases; nucleotides outside the gene matches: 7. The CDR3 totals 16 residues. CDR1 is SGHRS, CDR2 YFSETQ, per germline. The CDR3 protein is CASSLRPSGNTDTQYF. The CDR3 DNA reads as TGCGCCAGCAGCTTGCGGCCTAGCGGAAACACAGATACGCAGTATTTT.

The V gene is TRBV12-3 or TRBV12-4, the J gene TRBJ2-7, with D possibly TRBD1 on 5 matching bases. The V and J ends lost 3 bases and 4 bases respectively, with 16 bases between them. The CDR3 extends over 15 amino acids. In DNA form, the CDR3 reads TGTGCCAGCAGTTTGAGGCTAGTGGGGCTTTACGAGCAGTACTTC. This codes for CASSLRLVGLYEQYF.